The rows below give T cell receptor beta chains drawn from one sample of a study of identical twins. TCRdb itself ran the 5' RACE reads through MiXCR, one entry per CDR3 protein. The sample contains roughly 350,000 distinct CDR3 sequences, roughly 10% of which appear only once. The sequencing sample was made of naive T cells sorted from blood. The origin of the receptors is a woman aged 45-65 years in good health. Each CDR3 is given with its conserved first and last residue. The D gene is left open where the match is weak. Some rows mark clone size as missing; the rest say once, few, many or name a class of expanded clone.

>TRBV10-3|.|few|TRBJ2-3
CAIRAPTDTQYF
TGTGCCATCCGAGCCCCTACAGATACGCAGTATTTT
>TRBV11-3|.|few|TRBJ2-1
CASSSRDFYNEQFF
TGTGCCAGCAGCTCTAGGGACTTTTACAATGAGCAGTTCTTC
>TRBV20-1|.|.|TRBJ2-5
CSAKTRETQYF
TGCAGCGCAAAAACCAGGGAGACCCAGTACTTC
>TRBV4-1|TRBD2|.|TRBJ2-1
CASSQGGLAGSLPYNEQFF
TGCGCCAGCAGCCAAGGTGGACTAGCGGGATCACTTCCCTACAATGAGCAGTTCTTC
>TRBV4-2|TRBD1|.|TRBJ1-1
CASSQAGQGSTEAFF
TGTGCCAGCAGCCAAGCAGGACAGGGGAGCACTGAAGCTTTCTTT
>TRBV5-1|.|many|TRBJ2-7
CASSLGGTYEQYF
TGCGCCAGCAGCTTGGGCGGTACCTACGAGCAGTACTTC
>TRBV20-1|.|.|TRBJ2-5
CSARSGGETQYF
TGCAGTGCTAGGTCCGGAGGGGAGACCCAGTACTTC
>TRBV11-1|.|few|TRBJ2-6
CASSLGSDSSGANVLTF
TGTGCCAGCAGCTTAGGTAGTGACAGCTCTGGGGCCAACGTCCTGACTTTC
>TRBV5-5|.|.|TRBJ2-1
CASSASPSDEQFF
TGTGCCAGCAGCGCGAGTCCGAGCGATGAGCAGTTCTTC
>TRBV20-1|.|.|TRBJ2-3
CSARVGRGRFDTQYF
TGCAGTGCTAGAGTGGGGAGGGGGCGCTTCGATACGCAGTATTTT
>TRBV11-2|.|few|TRBJ1-1
CASSFSRNTEAFF
TGTGCCAGCAGCTTTTCGCGAAACACTGAAGCTTTCTTT
>TRBV12-3/TRBV12-4|TRBD2|many|TRBJ2-7
CASSLSTSGEQYF
TGTGCCAGCAGTTTATCGACTAGCGGCGAGCAGTACTTC
>TRBV7-2|.|many|TRBJ2-7
CASSIVQRDYEQYF
TGTGCCAGCAGCATAGTACAGCGAGACTACGAGCAGTACTTC
>TRBV20-1|.|many|TRBJ2-2
CSASDLCGTGELFF
TGCAGTGCTAGTGATTTATGTGGCACCGGGGAGCTGTTTTTT
>TRBV5-1|.|many|TRBJ2-3
CASSLAGLDRADTQYF
TGCGCCAGCAGCTTGGCCGGGCTAGATAGGGCAGATACGCAGTATTTT
>TRBV27|.|few|TRBJ2-7
CASGRGASYEQYF
TGTGCCAGCGGCCGAGGGGCTTCCTACGAGCAGTACTTC
>TRBV12-3/TRBV12-4|.|few|TRBJ2-1
CASSLARFGGNEQFF
TGTGCCAGCAGTTTAGCGCGTTTTGGAGGGAATGAGCAGTTCTTC
>TRBV19|.|many|TRBJ1-1
CASSDREAFF
TGTGCCAGCAGTGACAGGGAAGCTTTCTTT
>TRBV20-1|TRBD2|many|TRBJ2-4
CSARISGSSKNIQYF
TGCAGTGCTAGGATCAGCGGGAGCAGCAAAAACATTCAGTACTTC
>TRBV5-6|.|few|TRBJ2-4
CASSLAGAGGSGVKNIQYF
TGTGCCAGCAGCTTGGCGGGGGCTGGCGGGAGCGGCGTCAAAAACATTCAGTACTTC
>TRBV7-2|TRBD2|.|TRBJ2-3
CASSGGGRADTQYF
TGTGCCAGCAGCGGTGGTGGGAGGGCGGATACGCAGTATTTT
>TRBV29-1|.|few|TRBJ1-4
CSVGGTAETNEKLFF
TGCAGCGTTGGGGGGACCGCAGAAACTAATGAAAAACTGTTTTTT
>TRBV7-2|.|.|TRBJ2-1
CASSLRDSLYNEQFF
TGTGCCAGCAGCCTCCGGGACTCCCTCTACAATGAGCAGTTCTTC
>TRBV7-2|.|.|TRBJ2-1
CASSSPSGLPEQFF
TGTGCCAGCAGCTCCCCCTCGGGACTGCCAGAGCAGTTCTTC
>TRBV5-5|.|few|TRBJ2-3
CASTITDTQYF
TGTGCCAGCACAATCACAGATACGCAGTATTTT
>TRBV12-3/TRBV12-4|.|many|TRBJ2-1
CASNTVSLSGEQFF
TGTGCCAGCAATACCGTTTCTCTGTCCGGCGAGCAGTTCTTC
>TRBV12-5|TRBD2|few|TRBJ2-1
CASGFKAGSEDNEQFF
TGTGCTAGTGGTTTCAAAGCGGGAAGCGAAGACAATGAGCAGTTCTTC
>TRBV11-2|.|few|TRBJ2-2
CASSPSRSDGELFF
TGTGCCAGCAGCCCCAGTAGGAGTGACGGGGAGCTGTTTTTT
>TRBV12-3/TRBV12-4|TRBD2|.|TRBJ2-2
CASSLVTSGTYTGELFF
TGTGCCAGCAGTTTAGTGACTAGCGGGACTTACACCGGGGAGCTGTTTTTT
>TRBV4-2|TRBD1|many|TRBJ2-5
CASSQGQGNLETQYF
TGTGCCAGCAGCCAAGGACAGGGGAATCTAGAGACCCAGTACTTC
>TRBV11-2|.|few|TRBJ2-5
CASSLDGRVKTQYF
TGTGCCAGCAGCTTAGACGGCAGGGTGAAGACCCAGTACTTC
>TRBV29-1|.|once|TRBJ2-7
CSVAFPDEQYF
TGCAGCGTCGCATTTCCGGACGAGCAGTACTTC
>TRBV6-1|.|many|TRBJ1-1
CASIRGEAFF
TGTGCCAGCATTAGGGGTGAAGCTTTCTTT
>TRBV12-3/TRBV12-4|.|.|TRBJ2-5
CASSLGGRGSETQYF
TGTGCCAGCAGTTTGGGCGGTAGAGGGTCAGAGACCCAGTACTTC
>TRBV18|TRBD2|few|TRBJ2-3
CASSPPGLAGSDTQYF
TGTGCCAGCTCACCACCGGGACTAGCGGGATCGGATACGCAGTATTTT
>TRBV25-1|.|many|TRBJ2-3
CASSVRGSADTQYF
TGTGCCAGCAGTGTCCGTGGGAGTGCAGATACGCAGTATTTT